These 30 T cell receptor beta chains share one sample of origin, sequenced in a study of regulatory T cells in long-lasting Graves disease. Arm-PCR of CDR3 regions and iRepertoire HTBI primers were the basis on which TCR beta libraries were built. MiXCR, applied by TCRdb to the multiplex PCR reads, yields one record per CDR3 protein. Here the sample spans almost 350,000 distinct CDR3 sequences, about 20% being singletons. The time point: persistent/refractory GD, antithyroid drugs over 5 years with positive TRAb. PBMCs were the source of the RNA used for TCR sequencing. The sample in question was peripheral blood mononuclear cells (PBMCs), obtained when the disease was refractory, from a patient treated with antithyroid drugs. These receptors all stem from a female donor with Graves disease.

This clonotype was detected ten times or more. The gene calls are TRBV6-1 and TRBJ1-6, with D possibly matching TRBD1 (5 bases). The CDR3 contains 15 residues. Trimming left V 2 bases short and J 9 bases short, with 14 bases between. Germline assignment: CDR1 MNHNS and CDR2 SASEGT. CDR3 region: CASSESGKGSSPLHF. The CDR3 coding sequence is TGTGCCAGCAGTGAAAGTGGAAAGGGGAGTTCACCCCTCCACTTT.

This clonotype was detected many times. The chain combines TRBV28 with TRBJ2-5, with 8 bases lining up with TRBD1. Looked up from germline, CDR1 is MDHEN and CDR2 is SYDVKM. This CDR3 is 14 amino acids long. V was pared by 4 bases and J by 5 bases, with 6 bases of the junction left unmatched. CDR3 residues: CASSSNRGRETQYF. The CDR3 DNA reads TGTGCCAGCAGTTCCAACAGGGGGAGGGAGACCCAGTACTTC. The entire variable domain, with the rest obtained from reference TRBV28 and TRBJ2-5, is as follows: DVKVTQSSRYLVKRTGEKVFLECVQDMDHENMFWYRQDPGLGLRLIYFSYDVKMKEKGDIPEGYSVSREKKERFSLILESASTNQTSMYLCASSSNRGRETQYFGPGTRLLVL.

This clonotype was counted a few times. The CDR3 reads CASGQTENTEAFF. CDR3 coding DNA: TGTGCTAGTGGTCAGACGGAGAACACTGAAGCTTTCTTT. This chain joins TRBV12-5 and TRBJ1-1; the D is unclear. The CDR3 extends over 13 amino acids. The germline V gene has CDR1 LGHNT and CDR2 FRNRAP. The V gene lost 5 bases and the J gene lost 1 base, with 8 bases spanning the gap.

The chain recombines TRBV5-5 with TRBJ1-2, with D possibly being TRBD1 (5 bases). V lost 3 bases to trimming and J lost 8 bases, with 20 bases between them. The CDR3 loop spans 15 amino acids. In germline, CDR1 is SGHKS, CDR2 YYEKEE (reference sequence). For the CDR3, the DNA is TGTGCCAGCAGCTCAAAGCGACAGCACCCACAGGGCTACACCTTC. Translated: CASSSKRQHPQGYTF.

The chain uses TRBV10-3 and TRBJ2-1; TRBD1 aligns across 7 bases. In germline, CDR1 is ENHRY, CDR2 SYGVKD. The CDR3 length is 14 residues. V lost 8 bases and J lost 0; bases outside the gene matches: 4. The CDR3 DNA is TGTGCCATCGCGGACAGGAGCTCCTACAATGAGCAGTTCTTC. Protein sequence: CAIADRSSYNEQFF.

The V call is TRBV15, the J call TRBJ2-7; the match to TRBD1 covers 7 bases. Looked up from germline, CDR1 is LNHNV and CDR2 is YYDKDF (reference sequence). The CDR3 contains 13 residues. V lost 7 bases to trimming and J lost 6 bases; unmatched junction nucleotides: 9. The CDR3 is CATTPTGLLEQYF. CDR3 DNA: TGTGCCACCACCCCGACAGGGCTCCTCGAGCAGTACTTC.

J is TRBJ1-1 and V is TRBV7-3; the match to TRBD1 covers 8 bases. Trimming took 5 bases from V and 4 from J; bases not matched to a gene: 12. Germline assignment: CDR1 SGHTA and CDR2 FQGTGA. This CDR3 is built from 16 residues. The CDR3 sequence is CASSPRPGQGFTEAFF. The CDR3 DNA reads TGTGCCAGCAGCCCTAGACCCGGACAGGGCTTCACTGAAGCTTTCTTT.

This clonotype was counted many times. The CDR3 here is CASSLVGMGDINYGYTF. In nucleotides, the CDR3 is TGTGCCAGCAGCTTAGTGGGCATGGGAGATATCAACTATGGCTACACCTTC. The chain couples TRBV7-2 to TRBJ1-2, with D unclear. The germline gives CDR1 SGHTA, CDR2 FQGNSA. The germline V and J ends were trimmed by 1 base and 2 bases, with 17 bases remaining between them. The CDR3 runs to 17 residues.

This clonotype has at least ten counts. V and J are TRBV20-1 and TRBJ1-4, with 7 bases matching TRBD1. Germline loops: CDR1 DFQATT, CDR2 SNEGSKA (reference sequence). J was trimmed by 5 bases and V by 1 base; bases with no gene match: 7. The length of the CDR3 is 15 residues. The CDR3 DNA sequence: TGCAGTGCTAGAGGTACGGACAGGAGGAATGAAAAACTGTTTTTT. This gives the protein CSARGTDRRNEKLFF.

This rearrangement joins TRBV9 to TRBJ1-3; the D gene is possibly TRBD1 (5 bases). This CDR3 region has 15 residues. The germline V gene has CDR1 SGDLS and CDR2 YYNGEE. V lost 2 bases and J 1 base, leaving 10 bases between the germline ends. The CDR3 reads CASSVGGTSGNTIYF. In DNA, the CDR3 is TGTGCCAGCAGCGTTGGGGGGACGTCTGGAAACACCATATATTTT.

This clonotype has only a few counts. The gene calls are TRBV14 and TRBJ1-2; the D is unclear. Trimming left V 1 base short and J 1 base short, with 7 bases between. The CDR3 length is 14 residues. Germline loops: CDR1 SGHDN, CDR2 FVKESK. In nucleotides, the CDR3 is TGTGCCAGCAGCCAAGCGAGTTTTAACTATGGCTACACCTTC. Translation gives CASSQASFNYGYTF.

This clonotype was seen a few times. The CDR3 DNA sequence: TGTGCCAGCAGTCCAGGACAGGGGGCCTATGAGCAGTTCTTC. It encodes CASSPGQGAYEQFF. V usage is TRBV27 and J usage is TRBJ2-1, with 11 bases lining up with TRBD1. This CDR3 is built from 14 residues. Looked up from germline, CDR1 is MNHEY and CDR2 is SMNVEV (reference sequence). The V gene end was trimmed by 5 bases and the J gene end by 8 bases; junction bases not matched to a gene: 5.

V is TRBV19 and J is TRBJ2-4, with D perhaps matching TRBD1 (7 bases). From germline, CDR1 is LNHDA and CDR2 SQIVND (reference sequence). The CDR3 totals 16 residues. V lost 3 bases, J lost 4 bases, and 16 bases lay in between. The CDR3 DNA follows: TGTGCCAGTAGTATCAGCCAGGGGGGACCGAAAAACATTCAGTACTTC. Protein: CASSISQGGPKNIQYF.

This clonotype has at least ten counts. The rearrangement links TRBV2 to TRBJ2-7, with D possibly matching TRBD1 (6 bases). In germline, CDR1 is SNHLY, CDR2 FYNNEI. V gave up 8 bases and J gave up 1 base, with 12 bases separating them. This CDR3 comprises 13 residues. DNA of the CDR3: TGTGCCAGCCTCCCTACAGGGTCCTACGAGCAGTACTTC. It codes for CASLPTGSYEQYF.

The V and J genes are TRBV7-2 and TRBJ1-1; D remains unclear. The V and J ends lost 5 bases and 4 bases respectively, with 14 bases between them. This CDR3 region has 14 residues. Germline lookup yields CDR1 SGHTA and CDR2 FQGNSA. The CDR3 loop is CASSGGLGRTEAFF. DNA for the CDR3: TGTGCCAGCAGCGGAGGACTCGGCCGCACTGAAGCTTTCTTT. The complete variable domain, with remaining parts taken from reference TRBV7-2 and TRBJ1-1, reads GAGVSQSPSNKVTEKGKDVELRCDPISGHTALYWYRQSLGQGLEFLIYFQGNSAPDKSGLPSDRFSAERTGGSVSTLTIQRTQQEDSAVYLCASSGGLGRTEAFFGQGTRLTVV.

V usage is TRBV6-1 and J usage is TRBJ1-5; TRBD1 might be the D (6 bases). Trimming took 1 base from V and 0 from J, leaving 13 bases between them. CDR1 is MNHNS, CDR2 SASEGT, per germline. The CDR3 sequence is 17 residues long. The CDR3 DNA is TGTGCCAGCAGTGAAGGGGGGACACCCTATAGCAATCAGCCCCAGCATTTT. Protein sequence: CASSEGGTPYSNQPQHF.

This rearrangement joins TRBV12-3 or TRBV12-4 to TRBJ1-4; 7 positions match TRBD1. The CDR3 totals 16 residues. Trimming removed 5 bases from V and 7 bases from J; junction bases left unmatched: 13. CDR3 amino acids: CASSHTSPRGLEKLFF. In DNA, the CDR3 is TGTGCCAGCAGTCACACCTCCCCGAGGGGGCTTGAAAAACTGTTTTTT.

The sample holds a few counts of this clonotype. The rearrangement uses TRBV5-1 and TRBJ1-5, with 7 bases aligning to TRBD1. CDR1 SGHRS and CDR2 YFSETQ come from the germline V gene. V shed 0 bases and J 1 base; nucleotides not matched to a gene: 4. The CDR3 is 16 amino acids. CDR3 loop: CASSLEARGSNQPQHF. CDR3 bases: TGCGCCAGCAGCTTGGAGGCCAGGGGGAGCAATCAGCCCCAGCATTTT.

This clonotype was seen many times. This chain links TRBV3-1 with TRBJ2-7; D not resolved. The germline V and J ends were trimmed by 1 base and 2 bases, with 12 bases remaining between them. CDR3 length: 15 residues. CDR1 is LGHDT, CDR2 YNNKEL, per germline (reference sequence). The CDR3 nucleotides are TGTGCCAGCAGCCAAGGGGTCAGTGCGGCCTACGAGCAGTACTTC. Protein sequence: CASSQGVSAAYEQYF.

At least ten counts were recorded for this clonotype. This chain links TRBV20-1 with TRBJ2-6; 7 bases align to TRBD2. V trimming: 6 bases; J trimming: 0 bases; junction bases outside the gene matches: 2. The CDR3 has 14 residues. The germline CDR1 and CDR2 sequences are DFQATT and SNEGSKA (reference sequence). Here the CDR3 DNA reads TGCAGTGCGGGCGGGAGCTCTGGGGCCAACGTCCTGACTTTC. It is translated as CSAGGSSGANVLTF.

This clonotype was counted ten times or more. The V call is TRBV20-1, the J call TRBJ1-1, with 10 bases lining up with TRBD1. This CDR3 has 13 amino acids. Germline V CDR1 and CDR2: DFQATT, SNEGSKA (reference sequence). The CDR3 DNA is TGCAGCGCGAGCGGGACAGGGGACACTGAAGCTTTCTTT. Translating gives CSASGTGDTEAFF.

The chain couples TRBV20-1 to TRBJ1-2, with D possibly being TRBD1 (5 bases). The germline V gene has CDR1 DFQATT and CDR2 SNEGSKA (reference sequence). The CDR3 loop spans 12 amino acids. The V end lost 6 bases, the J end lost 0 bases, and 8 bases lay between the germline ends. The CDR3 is CSAGRANYGYTF. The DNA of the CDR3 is TGCAGTGCAGGCAGGGCTAACTATGGCTACACCTTC.

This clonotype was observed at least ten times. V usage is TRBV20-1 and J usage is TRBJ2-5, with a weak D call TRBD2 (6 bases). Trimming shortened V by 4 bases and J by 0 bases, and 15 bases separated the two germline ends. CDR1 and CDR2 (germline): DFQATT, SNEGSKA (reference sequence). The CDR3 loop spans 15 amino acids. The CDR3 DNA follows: TGCAGTGCTACCCAAAGTAGCGGATACCAAGAGACCCAGTACTTC. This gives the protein CSATQSSGYQETQYF.

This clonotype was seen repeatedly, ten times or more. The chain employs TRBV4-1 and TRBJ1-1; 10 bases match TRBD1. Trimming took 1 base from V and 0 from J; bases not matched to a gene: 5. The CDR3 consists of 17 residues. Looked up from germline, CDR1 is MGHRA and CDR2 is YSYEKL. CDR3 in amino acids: CASSQAGTGALNTEAFF. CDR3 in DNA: TGCGCCAGCAGCCAAGCCGGGACAGGGGCGTTGAACACTGAAGCTTTCTTT.

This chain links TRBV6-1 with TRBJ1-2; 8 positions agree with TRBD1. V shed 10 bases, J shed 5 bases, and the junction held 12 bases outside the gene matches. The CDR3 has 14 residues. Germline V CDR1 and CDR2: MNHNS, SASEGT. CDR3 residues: CATLPGQGVYGYTF. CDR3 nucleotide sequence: TGTGCCACCCTTCCCGGACAGGGAGTGTATGGCTACACCTTC.

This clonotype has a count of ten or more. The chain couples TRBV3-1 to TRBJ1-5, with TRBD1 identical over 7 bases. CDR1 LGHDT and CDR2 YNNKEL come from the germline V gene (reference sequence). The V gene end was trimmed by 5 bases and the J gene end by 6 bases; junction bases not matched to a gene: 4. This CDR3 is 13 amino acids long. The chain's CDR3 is CASSDRAGQPQHF. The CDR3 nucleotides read TGTGCCAGCAGCGACAGGGCCGGTCAGCCCCAGCATTTT.

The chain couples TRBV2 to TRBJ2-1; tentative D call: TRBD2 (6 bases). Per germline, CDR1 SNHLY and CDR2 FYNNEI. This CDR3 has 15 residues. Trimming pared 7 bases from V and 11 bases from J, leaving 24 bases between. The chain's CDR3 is CASKSVEGLRNKQFF. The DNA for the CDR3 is TGTGCCAGCAAATCGGTGGAGGGGTTGAGAAATAAGCAGTTCTTC.

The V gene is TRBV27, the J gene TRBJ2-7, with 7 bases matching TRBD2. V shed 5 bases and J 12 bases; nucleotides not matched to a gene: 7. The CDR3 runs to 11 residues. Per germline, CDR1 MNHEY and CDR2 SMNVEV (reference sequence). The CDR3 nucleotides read TGTGCCAGCAGTGCAGGACTAGTAAGGTACTTC. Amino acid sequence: CASSAGLVRYF.

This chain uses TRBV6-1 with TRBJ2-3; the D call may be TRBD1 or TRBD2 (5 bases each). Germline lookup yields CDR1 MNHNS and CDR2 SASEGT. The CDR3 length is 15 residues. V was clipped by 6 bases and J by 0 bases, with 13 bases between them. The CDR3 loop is CASRGTGTSTDTQYF. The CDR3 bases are TGTGCCAGCAGGGGGACGGGGACCAGCACAGATACGCAGTATTTT.

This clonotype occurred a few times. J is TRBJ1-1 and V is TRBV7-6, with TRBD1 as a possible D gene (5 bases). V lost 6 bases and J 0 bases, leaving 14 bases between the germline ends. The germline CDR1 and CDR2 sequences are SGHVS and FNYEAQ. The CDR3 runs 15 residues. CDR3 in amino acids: CASSLATGLNTEAFF. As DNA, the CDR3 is TGTGCCAGCAGTCTAGCGACGGGACTGAACACTGAAGCTTTCTTT.